The 17 T cell receptor beta chains below were found in one sample sequenced in a study of blood T cells in healthy people across ages. A second about 7 to 11 cycle PCR used barcoded and J-beta primers. Using its own MiXCR run on the 5' RACE reads, TCRdb lists one record per CDR3 protein. The data hold hundreds of thousands of distinct CDR3 sequences, with 46% observed a single time. Sequencing was performed on blood. These receptors all come from an elderly man in good health.

CDR3 nucleotide sequence: TGCAGTGCTAGATCGGGACAGTCAGCCCAGCATTTT. Its translation: CSARSGQSAQHF. This chain joins TRBV20-1 and TRBJ1-5; 7 positions match TRBD1. CDR3 length equals 12 residues. Trimming cost V 2 bases and J 11 bases; bases outside gene matches: 6. Germline V lookup: CDR1 DFQATT, CDR2 SNEGSKA (reference sequence).

The V gene is TRBV20-1, the J gene TRBJ2-5, with D perhaps matching TRBD1 (5 bases). The DNA end is more similar to TRBJ2-7, so the J call may be wrong. The germline gives CDR1 DFQATT, CDR2 SNEGSKA (reference sequence). The CDR3 extends over 12 amino acids. The CDR3 spells CSAIGRVNEQYF. CDR3 bases: TGCAGTGCTATAGGCAGGGTGAACGAGCAGTACTTC.

V gene TRBV24-1 combines with J gene TRBJ2-1, with D possibly being TRBD1 (6 bases). Germline loops: CDR1 KGHDR, CDR2 SFDVKD. The CDR3 extends over 14 amino acids. Between the trimmed V and J ends, which lost 7 bases and 2 bases, there was a span of 11 bases. The CDR3 nucleotides read TGTGCCACCAGGGGGGCTAGCCCCTACAATGAGCAGTTCTTC. It translates to CATRGASPYNEQFF.

This chain joins TRBV6-2 or TRBV6-3 and TRBJ2-1; possible D gene TRBD2, 5 bases. Germline V gene lookup returns CDR1 MNHEY and CDR2 SVGEGT. This CDR3 is built from 14 residues. The V and J ends lost 3 bases and 6 bases respectively, with 12 bases between them. CDR3 sequence (DNA): TGTGCCAGCAGTTATTCAGCGGTAGGCAATGAGCAGTTCTTC. Its protein product is CASSYSAVGNEQFF.

The rearrangement joins TRBV10-3 to TRBJ2-5; D is possibly TRBD1 (8 bases). Germline loops: CDR1 ENHRY, CDR2 SYGVKD. This CDR3 is 15 amino acids long. Deletions cut 7 bases from V and 5 bases from J, with 20 bases between. CDR3 coding DNA: TGTGCCATCACTACCGGACAGGGAGGGAAGGAGACCCAGTACTTC. Translated: CAITTGQGGKETQYF.

This clonotype has only a few counts. This chain uses TRBV19 with TRBJ1-5; no firm D call. CDR1 is LNHDA, CDR2 SQIVND, per germline (reference sequence). Trimming took 4 bases from V and 3 from J, leaving 19 bases between them. CDR3 size: 17 residues. In DNA form, the CDR3 reads TGTGCCAGTAGTAACGCAGTCCGAACCGGCCCCAATCAGCCCCAGCATTTT. Protein product: CASSNAVRTGPNQPQHF.

This clonotype was picked up many times. The rearrangement joins TRBV12-3 or TRBV12-4 to TRBJ2-7, with D unclear. Trimming took off 6 bases at V and 2 bases at J, with 5 bases between the two ends. There are 11 residues in the CDR3. In DNA, the CDR3 is TGTGCCAGCAGACAGACCTACGAGCAGTACTTC. Translating gives CASRQTYEQYF.

This rearrangement joins TRBV7-3 to TRBJ2-3; 9 nucleotides line up with TRBD2. V was clipped by 5 bases and J by 7 bases; unmatched bases: 13. The CDR3 totals 16 residues. Germline assignment: CDR1 SGHTA and CDR2 FQGTGA. In nucleotides, the CDR3 is TGTGCCAGCAGCGCTCGACTAGCGGAGGACCGTAATACGCAGTATTTT. Its protein product is CASSARLAEDRNTQYF. The whole variable domain, remainder taken from reference TRBV7-3 and TRBJ2-3, is GAGVSQTPSNKVTEKGKYVELRCDPISGHTALYWYRQSLGQGPEFLIYFQGTGAADDSGLPNDRFFAVRPEGSVSTLKIQRTERGDSAVYLCASSARLAEDRNTQYFGPGTRLTVL.

This chain uses TRBV4-2 with TRBJ2-5; possibly TRBD2 for D (6 bases). The CDR3 totals 15 residues. V was cut by 2 bases and J by 2 bases, with 12 bases left in between. Germline V gene lookup returns CDR1 LGHNA and CDR2 YNFKEQ. CDR3 coding DNA: TGTGCCAGCAGCCAACCCGGGACTCTACAAGAGACCCAGTACTTC. As protein: CASSQPGTLQETQYF.

The chain joins TRBV24-1 to TRBJ1-4; weak D call: TRBD1 (5 bases). CDR3 size: 15 residues. Germline V gene sequence: CDR1 KGHDR, CDR2 SFDVKD. Deletions cut 2 bases from V and 5 bases from J, with 11 bases between. The CDR3 region has the DNA TGTGCCACCAGTGATTCCGGGACCCAGAATGAAAAACTGTTTTTT. Its protein product is CATSDSGTQNEKLFF.

The table lists this clonotype with a few counts. This chain uses TRBV20-1 with TRBJ2-5, with 8 bases matching TRBD1. The DNA end is a closer match to TRBJ2-7, so the J assignment may be wrong. Germline V gene sequence: CDR1 DFQATT, CDR2 SNEGSKA (reference sequence). CDR3 length: 14 amino acids. CDR3 bases: TGCAGTGCTAGAAAAGGACAGGGCAGCAACGAGCAGTACTTC. Translated, it gives CSARKGQGSNEQYF.

This clonotype has just a few counts. The V gene is TRBV27, the J gene TRBJ2-7, with 8 nucleotides matching TRBD1. This CDR3 region has 14 residues. Germline values: CDR1 MNHEY, CDR2 SMNVEV (reference sequence). V lost 6 bases, J lost 5 bases, and 9 bases stayed unmatched. The CDR3 sequence: CASRQLDRGDEQYF. The DNA for the CDR3 is TGTGCCAGCAGACAATTAGACAGGGGTGACGAGCAGTACTTC.

Only a few counts were recorded for this clonotype. V gene TRBV29-1 combines with J gene TRBJ2-1; no clear D. The germline gives CDR1 SQVTM, CDR2 ANQGSEA. The CDR3 covers 13 residues. V was shortened by 2 bases and J by 0 bases, with 5 bases between the two germline ends. CDR3 bases: TGCAGCGTTGAACGGAACTCCTACAATGAGCAGTTCTTC. Residues: CSVERNSYNEQFF.

This sequence joins TRBV24-1 and TRBJ2-7, with D maybe TRBD1 (5 bases). Trimming cost V 9 bases and J 8 bases, with 19 bases left between them. This CDR3 has 13 amino acids. Per the germline V gene, CDR1 is KGHDR and CDR2 is SFDVKD. CDR3 residues: CATGKRGYNKQYF. CDR3 DNA: TGTGCCACCGGGAAAAGGGGTTACAATAAGCAGTACTTC.

Comment on this clonotype: One end of the junction fails to match germline, which may point to a read error. The V and J genes are TRBV7-2 and TRBJ2-1; no definite D call. CDR3 size: 15 residues. Germline V gene data show CDR1 as SGHTA and CDR2 as FQGNSA. The CDR3 DNA sequence: TGTGCCGGCAGCTTGAGTTGGAGCTCCTACAATGTGCAGTTCTTC. This gives the protein CAGSLSWSSYNVQFF.

The CDR3 protein is CSARGGTYYEQYF. The CDR3 DNA reads as TGCAGTGCTAGAGGTGGGACTTACTACGAGCAGTACTTC. The rearrangement uses TRBV20-1 and TRBJ2-7, with D possibly matching TRBD2 (6 bases). Germline loops: CDR1 DFQATT, CDR2 SNEGSKA (reference sequence). There are 13 residues in the CDR3. The germline V and J ends were trimmed by 1 base and 3 bases, with 10 bases remaining between them.

The chain has TRBV3-1 and TRBJ1-5; D possibly corresponds to TRBD1 (5 bases). Germline values: CDR1 LGHDT, CDR2 YNNKEL (reference sequence). Trimming stripped 8 bases from V and 4 bases from J, with 15 bases between. This CDR3 region has 14 residues. The CDR3 spells CASGGVGENQPQHF. Written as DNA, the CDR3 is TGTGCCAGCGGGGGGGTTGGGGAAAATCAGCCCCAGCATTTT.